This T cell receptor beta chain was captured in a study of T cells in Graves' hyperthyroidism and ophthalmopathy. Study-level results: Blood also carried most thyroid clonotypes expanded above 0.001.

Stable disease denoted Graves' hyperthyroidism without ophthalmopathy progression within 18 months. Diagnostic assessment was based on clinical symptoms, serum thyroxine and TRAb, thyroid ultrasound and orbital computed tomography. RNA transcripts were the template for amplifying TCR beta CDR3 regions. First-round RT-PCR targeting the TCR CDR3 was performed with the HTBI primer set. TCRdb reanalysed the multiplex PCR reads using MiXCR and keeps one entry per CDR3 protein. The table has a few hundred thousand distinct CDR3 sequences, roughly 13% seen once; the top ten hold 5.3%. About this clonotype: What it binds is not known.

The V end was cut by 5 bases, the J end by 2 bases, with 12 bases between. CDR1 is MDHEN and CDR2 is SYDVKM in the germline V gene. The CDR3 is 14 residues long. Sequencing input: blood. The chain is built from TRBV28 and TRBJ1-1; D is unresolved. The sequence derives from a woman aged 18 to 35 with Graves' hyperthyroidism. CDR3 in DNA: TGTGCCAGCAGTCTAAACGGAGCCAACACTGAAGCTTTCTTT. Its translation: CASSLNGANTEAFF.